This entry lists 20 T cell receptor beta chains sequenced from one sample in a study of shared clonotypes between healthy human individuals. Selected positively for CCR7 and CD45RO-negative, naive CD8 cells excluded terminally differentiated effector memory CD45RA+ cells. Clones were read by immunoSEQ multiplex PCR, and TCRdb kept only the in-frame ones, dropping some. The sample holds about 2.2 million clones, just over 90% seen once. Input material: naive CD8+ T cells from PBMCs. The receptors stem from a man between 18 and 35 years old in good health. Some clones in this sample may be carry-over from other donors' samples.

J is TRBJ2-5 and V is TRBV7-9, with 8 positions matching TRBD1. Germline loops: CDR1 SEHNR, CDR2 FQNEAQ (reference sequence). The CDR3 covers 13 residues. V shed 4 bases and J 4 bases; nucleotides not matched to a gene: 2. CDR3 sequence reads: CASSSDRVETQYF. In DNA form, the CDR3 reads TGTGCCAGCAGCTCGGACAGGGTAGAGACCCAGTACTTC.

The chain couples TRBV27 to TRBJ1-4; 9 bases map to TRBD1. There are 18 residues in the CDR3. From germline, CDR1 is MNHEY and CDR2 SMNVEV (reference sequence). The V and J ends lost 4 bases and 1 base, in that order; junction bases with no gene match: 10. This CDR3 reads CASSSVPGQGLTNEKLFF. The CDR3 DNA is TGTGCCAGCAGTTCTGTTCCGGGACAGGGACTAACTAATGAAAAACTGTTTTTT.

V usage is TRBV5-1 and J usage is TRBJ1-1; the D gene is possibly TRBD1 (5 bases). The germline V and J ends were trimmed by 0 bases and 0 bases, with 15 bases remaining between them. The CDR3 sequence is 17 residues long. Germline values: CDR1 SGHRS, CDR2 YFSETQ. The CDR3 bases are TGCGCCAGCAGCTTGGGCCGCCTCGACAGCATGAACACTGAAGCTTTCTTT. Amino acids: CASSLGRLDSMNTEAFF.

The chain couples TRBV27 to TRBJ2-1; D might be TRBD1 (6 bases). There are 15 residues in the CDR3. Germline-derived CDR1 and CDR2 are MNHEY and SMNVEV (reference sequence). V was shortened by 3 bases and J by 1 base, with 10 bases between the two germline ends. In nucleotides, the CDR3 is TGTGCCAGCAGTTTTAAGGGGACATCCTACAATGAGCAGTTCTTC. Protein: CASSFKGTSYNEQFF.

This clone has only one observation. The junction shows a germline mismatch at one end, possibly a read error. CDR3: CASSMEGYMTSGLHF. In DNA, the CDR3 is TGTGCCAGCAGCATGGAGGGGTATATGACTTCAGGTCTTCACTTC. This sequence joins TRBV9 and TRBJ2-7, with D possibly being TRBD2 (6 bases). From germline, CDR1 is SGDLS and CDR2 YYNGEE. The CDR3 is 15 amino acids.

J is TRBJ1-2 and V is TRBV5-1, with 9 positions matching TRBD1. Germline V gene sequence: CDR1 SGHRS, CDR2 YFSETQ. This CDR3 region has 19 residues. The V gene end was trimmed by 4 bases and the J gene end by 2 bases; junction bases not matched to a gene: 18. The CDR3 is CASSPNYITGTGLNYGYTF. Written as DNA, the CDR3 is TGCGCCAGCAGCCCAAACTACATCACAGGGACAGGGCTCAACTATGGCTACACCTTC.

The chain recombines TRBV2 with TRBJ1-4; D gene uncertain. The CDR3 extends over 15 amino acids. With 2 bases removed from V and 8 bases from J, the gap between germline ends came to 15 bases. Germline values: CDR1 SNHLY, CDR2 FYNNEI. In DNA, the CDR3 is TGTGCCAGCAGTGAATCCAGGAACCCTGCGGAAAAACTGTTTTTT. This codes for CASSESRNPAEKLFF. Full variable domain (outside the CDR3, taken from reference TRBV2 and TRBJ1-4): EPEVTQTPSHQVTQMGQEVILRCVPISNHLYFYWYRQILGQKVEFLVSFYNNEISEKSEIFDDQFSVERPDGSNFTLKIRSTKLEDSAMYFCASSESRNPAEKLFFGSGTQLSVL.

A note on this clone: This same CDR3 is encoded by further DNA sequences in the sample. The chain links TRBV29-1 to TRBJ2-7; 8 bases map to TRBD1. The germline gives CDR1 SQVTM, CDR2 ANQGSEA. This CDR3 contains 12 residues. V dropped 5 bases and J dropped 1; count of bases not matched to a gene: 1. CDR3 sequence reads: CSVWDRSYEQYF. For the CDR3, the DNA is TGCAGCGTTTGGGACAGGTCCTACGAGCAGTACTTC.

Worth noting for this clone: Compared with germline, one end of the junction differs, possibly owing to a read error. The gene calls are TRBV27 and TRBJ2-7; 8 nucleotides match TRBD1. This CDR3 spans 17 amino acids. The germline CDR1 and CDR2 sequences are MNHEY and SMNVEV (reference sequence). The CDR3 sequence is CASSLLNPTGVSHEQYF. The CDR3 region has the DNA TGTGCCAGCAGTCTCCTTAACCCGACAGGGGTCTCCCACGAGCAGTACTTC.

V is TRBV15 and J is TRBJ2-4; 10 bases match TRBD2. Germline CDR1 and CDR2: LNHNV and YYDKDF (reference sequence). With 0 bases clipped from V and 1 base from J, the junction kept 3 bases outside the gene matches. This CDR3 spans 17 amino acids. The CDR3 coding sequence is TGTGCCACCAGCAGAGATACAGCGGGAGGGGCCAAAAACATTCAGTACTTC. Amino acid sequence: CATSRDTAGGAKNIQYF.

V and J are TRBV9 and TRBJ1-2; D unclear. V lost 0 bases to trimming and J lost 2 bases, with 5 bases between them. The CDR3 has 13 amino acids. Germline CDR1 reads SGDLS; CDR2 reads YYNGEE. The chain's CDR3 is CASSVAQNYGYTF. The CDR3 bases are TGTGCCAGCAGCGTAGCCCAGAACTATGGCTACACCTTC. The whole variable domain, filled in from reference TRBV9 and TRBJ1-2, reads DSGVTQTPKHLITATGQRVTLRCSPRSGDLSVYWYQQSLDQGLQFLIQYYNGEERAKGNILERFSAQQFPDLHSELNLSSLELGDSALYFCASSVAQNYGYTFGSGTRLTVV.

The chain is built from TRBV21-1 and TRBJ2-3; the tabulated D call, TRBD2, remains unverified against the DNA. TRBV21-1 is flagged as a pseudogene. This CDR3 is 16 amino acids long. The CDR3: CASSARLAISTDTQYF. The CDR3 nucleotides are TGTGCCAGCAGCGCGAGACTAGCGATAAGCACAGATACGCAGTATTTT.

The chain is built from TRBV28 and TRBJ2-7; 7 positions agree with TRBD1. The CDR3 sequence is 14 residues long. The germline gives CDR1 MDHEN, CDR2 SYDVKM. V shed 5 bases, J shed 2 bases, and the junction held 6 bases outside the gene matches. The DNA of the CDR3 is TGTGCCAGCAGTCAGACAGGGAACACCTACGAGCAGTACTTC. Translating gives CASSQTGNTYEQYF.

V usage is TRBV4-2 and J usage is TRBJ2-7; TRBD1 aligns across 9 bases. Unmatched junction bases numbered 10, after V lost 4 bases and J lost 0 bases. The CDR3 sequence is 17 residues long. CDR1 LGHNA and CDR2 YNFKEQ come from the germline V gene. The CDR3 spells CASSPRTGTGISYEQYF. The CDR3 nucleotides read TGTGCCAGCAGCCCTCGAACCGGGACAGGGATCTCCTACGAGCAGTACTTC.

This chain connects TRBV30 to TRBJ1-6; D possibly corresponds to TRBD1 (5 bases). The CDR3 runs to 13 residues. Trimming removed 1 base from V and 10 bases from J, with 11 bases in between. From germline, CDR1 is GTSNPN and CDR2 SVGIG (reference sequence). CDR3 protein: CAWSGGKGSPLHF. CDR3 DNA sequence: TGTGCCTGGAGTGGGGGGAAGGGATCACCCCTCCACTTT.

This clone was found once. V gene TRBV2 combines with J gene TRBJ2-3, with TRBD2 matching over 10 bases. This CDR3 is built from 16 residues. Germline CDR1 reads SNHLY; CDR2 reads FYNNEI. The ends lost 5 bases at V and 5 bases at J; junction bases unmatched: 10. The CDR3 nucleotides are TGTGCCAGCAGTTCCACCCTAGCGGGAGCGATAGATACGCAGTATTTT. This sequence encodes CASSSTLAGAIDTQYF. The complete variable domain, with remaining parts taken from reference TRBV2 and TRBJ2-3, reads EPEVTQTPSHQVTQMGQEVILRCVPISNHLYFYWYRQILGQKVEFLVSFYNNEISEKSEIFDDQFSVERPDGSNFTLKIRSTKLEDSAMYFCASSSTLAGAIDTQYFGPGTRLTVL.

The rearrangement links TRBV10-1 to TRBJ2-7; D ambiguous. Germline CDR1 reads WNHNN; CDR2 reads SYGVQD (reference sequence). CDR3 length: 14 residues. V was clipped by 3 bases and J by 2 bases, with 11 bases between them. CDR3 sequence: CASSDSHLPYEQYF. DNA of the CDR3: TGCGCCAGCAGTGATAGCCATCTCCCCTACGAGCAGTACTTC.

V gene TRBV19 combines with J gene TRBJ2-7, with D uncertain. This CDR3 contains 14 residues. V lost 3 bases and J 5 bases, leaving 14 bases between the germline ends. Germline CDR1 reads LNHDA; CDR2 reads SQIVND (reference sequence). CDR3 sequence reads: CASSMGPGFNEQYF. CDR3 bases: TGTGCCAGTAGTATGGGTCCCGGGTTCAACGAGCAGTACTTC. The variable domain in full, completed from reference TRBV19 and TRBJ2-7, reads DGGITQSPKYLFRKEGQNVTLSCEQNLNHDAMYWYRQDPGQGLRLIYYSQIVNDFQKGDIAEGYSVSREKKESFPLTVTSAQKNPTAFYLCASSMGPGFNEQYFGPGTRLTVT.

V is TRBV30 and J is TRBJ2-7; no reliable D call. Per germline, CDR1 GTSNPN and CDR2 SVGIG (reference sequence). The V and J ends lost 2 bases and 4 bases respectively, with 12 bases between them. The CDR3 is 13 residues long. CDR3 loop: CAWSSRYQYEQYF. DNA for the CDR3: TGTGCCTGGAGTTCCCGGTACCAATACGAGCAGTACTTC.

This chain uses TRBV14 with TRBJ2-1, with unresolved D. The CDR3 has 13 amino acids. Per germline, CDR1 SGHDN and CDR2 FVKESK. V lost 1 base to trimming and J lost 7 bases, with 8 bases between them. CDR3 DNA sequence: TGTGCCAGCAGCCAAGGGTACGGAAATGAGCAGTTCTTC. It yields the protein CASSQGYGNEQFF.